This T cell receptor beta chain was retrieved from a study of cytomegalovirus exposure and HLA in healthy donors. The CDR3 sequence is 17 residues long. Germline trimming cut 3 bases from V and 3 bases from J; bases unmatched to any gene: 8. CDR1 LGHNA and CDR2 YSLEER come from the germline V gene. This clone has a handful of counts. Its target is unknown. Researchers ran the PCR with 60 Vbeta and 13 Jbeta primers. Clones were read by immunoSEQ multiplex PCR, and TCRdb kept only the in-frame ones, dropping some. This sample has some 97,000 clones, with approximately 77% found just once. Notes on the study in general: Later analysis identified about 18,000 TCR beta sequences associated with HLA alleles, using a false discovery rate threshold of 0.05.

The sequenced material came from PBMCs. The clonotype was recovered from a male donor in good health and CMV-seropositive. The V call is TRBV4-3, the J call TRBJ2-2; 9 nucleotides align to TRBD1. CDR3 in amino acids: CASSHDPGQGHTGELFF. The CDR3 bases are TGCGCCAGCAGCCACGATCCGGGACAGGGTCACACCGGGGAGCTGTTTTTT.